This T cell receptor beta chain was obtained from a study of cytomegalovirus exposure and HLA in healthy donors. Whole-study results and caveats: It was found in a later analysis that first-cohort TCR clusters tended to co-occur in the 100 to 150 validation repertoires.

Profiled with immunoSEQ multiplex PCR; TCRdb holds only in-frame clones, not every one. The table lists over 250,000 clones, about nine tenths of them singletons. CDR1 MNHEY and CDR2 SVGAGI come from the germline V gene. V dropped 2 bases and J dropped 5; count of bases not matched to a gene: 2. The CDR3 has 15 residues. As to this clone: Its antigen is currently unknown.

The sample taken for sequencing was PBMCs. This chain uses TRBV6-5 with TRBJ2-1; 11 bases map to TRBD1. The clonotype was recovered from a woman in her thirties in good health and CMV-seropositive. The CDR3 here is CASSYGDRGDNEQFF. The CDR3 coding sequence is TGTGCCAGCAGTTACGGGGACAGGGGGGACAATGAGCAGTTCTTC.